This T cell receptor beta chain originates from a study of PD-L1 blockade in urothelial cancer. Study-wide context: Reported median T cell count for blood samples was 140,000 to 150,000.

Regarding time point: pretreatment peripheral blood. Enrolled patients showed locally advanced or metastatic urothelial carcinoma. Assay: immunoSEQ multiplex PCR; the TCRdb copy retains only in-frame clones and omits some. The table has approximately 90,000 clones, around 87% seen once. This specimen was PBMCs, taken around atezolizumab (anti-PD-L1) treatment. The TCR sequence derives from a man aged 60 to 75 with urothelial cancer.

The CDR3 protein is CASSFTGSTDTQYF. CDR3 nucleotide sequence: TGCGCCAGCAGCTTTACCGGGAGCACAGATACGCAGTATTTT. This sequence joins TRBV5-1 and TRBJ2-3; the D is unclear. Deletions cut 2 bases from V and 0 bases from J, with 7 bases between. Germline V lookup: CDR1 SGHRS, CDR2 YFSETQ. This CDR3 is built from 14 residues.